This is a list of T cell receptor beta chains from one sample in a study of shared clonotypes between healthy human individuals. TCRdb's table, derived via immunoSEQ multiplex PCR, lists solely in-frame clones and lacks some. The sample holds approximately 2.5 million clones; 93% are singletons and the top ten take approximately 0.36%. Input material: naive CD4+ T cells from PBMCs. Every receptor here comes from a man aged 18 to 30 in good health. Some clones in this sample may be carry-over from other donors' samples. The CDR3 runs from the conserved cysteine through the conserved F or W. A D gene is named only where the DNA matches it firmly. Some rows have no size entry. The others give once, few or many, or a class for an expanded clone.

D | J | size | V | DNA | CDR3
TRBD2 | TRBJ2-1 | . | TRBV2 | TGTGCCAGCAGTGAATCTGGCTTTGCGACTAGCGGGAGGGCTCGTTTTTTGGTGAAGCAGTTCTTC | CASSESGFATSGRARFLVKQFF
TRBD1 | TRBJ2-7 | . | TRBV19 | TGTGCCAGTAGTATAACGACAGGGTCCGTGCAGTACTTC | CASSITTGSVQYF
. | TRBJ1-1 | . | TRBV5-4 | TGTGCCAGCAGCTTGGGTGGAGGTAACACTGAAGCTTTCTTT | CASSLGGGNTEAFF
TRBD2 | TRBJ2-3 | . | TRBV7-3 | TGTGCCAGCAGCTTGGGACTAGCAGCTAGCACAGATACGCAGTATTTT | CASSLGLAASTDTQYF
. | TRBJ2-1 | . | TRBV5-1 | TGCGCCAGCAGCTTGGCGCTTCTCTCCTACAATGAGCAGTTCTTC | CASSLALLSYNEQFF
. | TRBJ1-4 | once | TRBV5-4 | TGTGCCAGCAGCTTCGCCGGACGGGGAAATGAAAAACTGTTTTTT | CASSFAGRGNEKLFF
. | TRBJ1-1 | . | TRBV5-6 | TGTGCCAGCAGCTTCGGACAGTCGAACACTGAAGCTTTCTTT | CASSFGQSNTEAFF
. | TRBJ2-3 | . | TRBV5-8 | TGTGCCAGCAGCTTGGAGGTCAGACAGTATACGCAGTATTTT | CASSLEVRQYTQYF
. | TRBJ2-7 | . | TRBV5-8 | TGTGCCAGCAGCTTACGGGACTCCCATTCCTACGAGCAGTACTTC | CASSLRDSHSYEQYF
TRBD1 | TRBJ2-1 | . | TRBV29-1 | TGCAGCGCGGACAGGGGGTTTGGGTATGAGCAGTTCTTC | CSADRGFGYEQFF
TRBD1 | TRBJ2-7 | . | TRBV2 | TGTGCCAGCAGTATACTACCTCCGGGACAGGGGGCGCAGCAGTACTTC | CASSILPPGQGAQQYF
. | TRBJ1-2 | . | TRBV6-5 | TGTGCTTCACAGGGTAACTATGGCTACACCTTC | CASQGNYGYTF
. | TRBJ2-3 | . | TRBV25-1 | TGTGCCAGCAGACTCTCAGATACGCAGTATTTT | CASRLSDTQYF
. | TRBJ2-7 | . | TRBV19 | TGTGCCAGTAGCGAGACAGGCTACGAGCAGTACTTC | CASSETGYEQYF
. | TRBJ1-2 | once | TRBV28 | TGTGCCAGCAGTAGAGACGGTGGCTATGGCTACACCTTC | CASSRDGGYGYTF
. | TRBJ2-2 | . | TRBV9 | TGTGCCAGCAGCGTACGGCCGAACACCGGGGAGCTGTTTTTT | CASSVRPNTGELFF
. | TRBJ2-2 | once | TRBV7-3 | TGTGCCAGCAGCCCTGGGACAATTACTGGGGAGCTGTTTTTT | CASSPGTITGELFF
. | TRBJ2-6 | . | TRBV2 | TGTGCCAGCAGTTTTCTAGAGAGCTCTGGGGCCAACGTCCTGACTTTC | CASSFLESSGANVLTF
. | TRBJ1-2 | . | TRBV30 | TGTGCCTGGAGTGAAGGGGAGGACTACTATGGCTACACCTTC | CAWSEGEDYYGYTF
TRBD1 | TRBJ2-5 | . | TRBV4-1 | TGCGCCAGCAGCCCGTCCCCGGGGACAGGGAACCAAGAGACCCAGTACTTC | CASSPSPGTGNQETQYF
. | TRBJ1-1 | . | TRBV28 | TGTGCCAGCCCAGGACCGGGCGGGATTCAAGGTGGGGGGAACACTGAAGCTTTCTTT | CASPGPGGIQGGGNTEAFF
. | TRBJ2-7 | . | TRBV5-4 | TGTGCCAGCAGCTTGGCGGGTAGTGCCTCCTACGAGCAGTACTTC | CASSLAGSASYEQYF
. | TRBJ2-7 | once | TRBV7-9 | TGTGCCAGCAGCTTAGCCTCTGGGGTCGACGAGCAGTACTTC | CASSLASGVDEQYF
TRBD2 | TRBJ2-1 | . | TRBV5-1 | TGCGCCAGCAGCTACGGGACTAGCGCCCTCACTTACAATGAGCAGTTCTTC | CASSYGTSALTYNEQFF
. | TRBJ2-5 | . | TRBV7-3 | TGTGCCAGCAGCCCCACCAGTCAACAAGAGACCCAGTACTTC | CASSPTSQQETQYF
TRBD1 | TRBJ2-7 | . | TRBV5-1 | TGCGCCAGCAGCCCCACGACAGGGGGGGACGAGCAGTACTTC | CASSPTTGGDEQYF
TRBD1 | TRBJ1-1 | . | TRBV5-6 | TGTGCCAGCAGCTTTACAGGGGGCCGGACTGAAGCTTTCTTT | CASSFTGGRTEAFF
TRBD2 | TRBJ2-1 | . | TRBV5-4 | TGTGCCAGCAGCAGTCGGACTAGCGGAAACAATGAGCAGTTCTTC | CASSSRTSGNNEQFF
. | TRBJ2-1 | . | TRBV20-1 | TGCAGTGCTAATGGCAATGAGCAGTTCTTC | CSANGNEQFF
TRBD2 | TRBJ2-7 | . | TRBV15 | TGTGCCACCAGCAGAGTTAGCGGGCCGACGTACGAGCAGTACTTC | CATSRVSGPTYEQYF
. | TRBJ2-5 | . | TRBV7-2 | TGTGCCAGCAGCAGGGACCCGGGAGAGACCCAGTACTTC | CASSRDPGETQYF
TRBD1 | TRBJ2-5 | . | TRBV6-1 | TGTGCCAGCAGTGCGGGGCAGGGGGAATCCCAAGAGACCCAGTACTTC | CASSAGQGESQETQYF
TRBD2 | TRBJ2-7 | . | TRBV11-3 | TGTGCCAGCAGCTTAGCCGGGGGGAACGAGCAGTACTTC | CASSLAGGNEQYF
TRBD1 | TRBJ1-2 | . | TRBV5-8 | TGTGCCAGCAGCTTGGTGAGGGGGCTACGCACTAACTATGGCTACACCTTC | CASSLVRGLRTNYGYTF
TRBD2 | TRBJ2-7 | . | TRBV30 | TGTGCCTGGAGTGTGATAGCGGGAGGATCCCACGAGCAGTACTTC | CAWSVIAGGSHEQYF
. | TRBJ2-1 | . | TRBV5-5 | TGTGCCAGCAGCTTGCGGACAGCTTCAGGAGAGCAGTTCTTC | CASSLRTASGEQFF
. | TRBJ1-4 | . | TRBV19 | TGTGCCAGTAGTCCGGGCTACAGGGAAAAACTGTTTTTT | CASSPGYREKLFF
. | TRBJ1-3 | . | TRBV11-2 | TGTGCCAGCACCATCGGAGGCCTCTCTGGAAACACCATATATTTT | CASTIGGLSGNTIYF
TRBD2 | TRBJ2-1 | . | TRBV5-4 | TGTGCCAGCAGCTTGGCCGGGGGGGCAGTGAATGAGCAGTTCTTC | CASSLAGGAVNEQFF
. | TRBJ1-2 | . | TRBV9 | TGTGCCAGCAGCACGGACAGTAACTATGGCTACACCTTC | CASSTDSNYGYTF
TRBD1 | TRBJ1-2 | . | TRBV30 | TGTGCCTGGAGTGTCGGACAGGGGGTGGGCTACACCTTC | CAWSVGQGVGYTF
TRBD1 | TRBJ2-7 | . | TRBV30 | TGTGCCTGGAGGCTACTCGACAGGGTCTACGAGCAGTACTTC | CAWRLLDRVYEQYF
TRBD2 | TRBJ2-3 | . | TRBV9 | TGTGCCAGCAGCGTCGGGACTAGCTCCGATACGCAGTATTTT | CASSVGTSSDTQYF
TRBD2 | TRBJ2-1 | . | TRBV27 | TGTGCCAGCAGTACTAGCGGATGGTCCAATGAGCAGTTCTTC | CASSTSGWSNEQFF
. | TRBJ1-5 | few | TRBV21-1 | TGTGCCAGCAGCGAGGGAACAGGGGGGGTTCAGCCCCAGCATTTT | CASSEGTGGVQPQHF
. | TRBJ1-5 | . | TRBV15 | TGTGCCACCAGCAGAGGGGCTGGTGGTCAGCCCCAGCATTTT | CATSRGAGGQPQHF
. | TRBJ1-2 | . | TRBV15 | TGTGCCACCAGCAGAGATTCCTACAGGGCCCTTGGCTACACCTTC | CATSRDSYRALGYTF
. | TRBJ2-7 | . | TRBV27 | TGTGCCAGCAGTTTACAAGCGCCGGGCGACACCACCTACGAGCAGTACTTC | CASSLQAPGDTTYEQYF